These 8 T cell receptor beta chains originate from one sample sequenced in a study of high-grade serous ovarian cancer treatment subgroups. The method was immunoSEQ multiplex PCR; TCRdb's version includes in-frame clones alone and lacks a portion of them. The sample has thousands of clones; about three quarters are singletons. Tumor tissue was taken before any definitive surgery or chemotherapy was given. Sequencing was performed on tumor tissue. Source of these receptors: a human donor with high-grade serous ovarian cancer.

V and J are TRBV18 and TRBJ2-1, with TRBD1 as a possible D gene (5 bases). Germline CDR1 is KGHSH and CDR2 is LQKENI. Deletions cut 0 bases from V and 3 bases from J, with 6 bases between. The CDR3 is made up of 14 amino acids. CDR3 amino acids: CASSPPQVYNEQFF. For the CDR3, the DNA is TGTGCCAGCTCACCACCACAGGTCTACAATGAGCAGTTCTTC.

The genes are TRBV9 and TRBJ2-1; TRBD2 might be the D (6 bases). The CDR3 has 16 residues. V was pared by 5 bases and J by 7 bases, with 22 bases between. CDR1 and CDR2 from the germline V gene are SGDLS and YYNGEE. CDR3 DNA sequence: TGTGCCAGCAGTCTCTACGGGGGATCTGGGGAGAATGAGCAGTTCTTC. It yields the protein CASSLYGGSGENEQFF.

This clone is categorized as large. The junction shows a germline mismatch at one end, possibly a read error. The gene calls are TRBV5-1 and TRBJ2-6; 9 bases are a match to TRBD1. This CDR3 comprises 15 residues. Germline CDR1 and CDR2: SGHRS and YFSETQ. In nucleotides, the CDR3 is TGCGCCAGCAGCGAGGGACAGGGTGGGTCCAACGTCCTGACTTTC. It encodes CASSEGQGGSNVLTF.

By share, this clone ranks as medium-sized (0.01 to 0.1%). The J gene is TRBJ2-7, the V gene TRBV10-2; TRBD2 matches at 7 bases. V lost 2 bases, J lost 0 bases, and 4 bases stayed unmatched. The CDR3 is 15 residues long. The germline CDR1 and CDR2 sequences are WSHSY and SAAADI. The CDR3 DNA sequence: TGCGCCAGCAGTGAGCGGGAGGAAGGCTCCTACGAGCAGTACTTC. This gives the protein CASSEREEGSYEQYF.

CDR3 sequence: CASSYAGVKNKAFF. CDR3 DNA: TGTGCCAGCAGTTACGCAGGAGTAAAAAATAAAGCTTTCTTT. The J gene is TRBJ1-1, the V gene TRBV6-5; D call uncertain. V was pared by 2 bases and J by 9 bases, with 16 bases between. In germline, CDR1 is MNHEY, CDR2 SVGAGI. This CDR3 has 14 amino acids.

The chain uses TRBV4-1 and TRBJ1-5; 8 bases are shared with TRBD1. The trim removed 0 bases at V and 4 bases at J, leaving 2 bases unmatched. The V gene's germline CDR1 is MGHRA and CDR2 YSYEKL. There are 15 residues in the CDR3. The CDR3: CASSQEDRANQPQHF. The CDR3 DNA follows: TGCGCCAGCAGCCAAGAGGACAGGGCAAATCAGCCCCAGCATTTT.

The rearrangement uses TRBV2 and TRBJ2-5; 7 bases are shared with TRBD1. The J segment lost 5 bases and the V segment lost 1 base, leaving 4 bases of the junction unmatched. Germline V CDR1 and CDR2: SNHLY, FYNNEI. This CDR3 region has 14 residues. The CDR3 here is CASSEGTGPETQYF. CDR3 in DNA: TGTGCCAGCAGTGAAGGGACAGGCCCCGAGACCCAGTACTTC.

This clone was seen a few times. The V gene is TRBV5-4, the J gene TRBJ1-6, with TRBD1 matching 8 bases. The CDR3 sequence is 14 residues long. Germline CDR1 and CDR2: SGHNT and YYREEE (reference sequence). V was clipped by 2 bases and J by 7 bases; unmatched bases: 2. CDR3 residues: CASSLDRGNSPLHF. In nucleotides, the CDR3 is TGTGCCAGCAGCTTAGACAGGGGCAATTCACCCCTCCACTTT.